This T cell receptor beta chain was sequenced during a study of human T cells and chemical hapten exposure. General study findings and limits: Versus controls, expanded TCRs had significantly more large CDR3 similarity clusters.

At least ten counts were recorded for this clonotype. Antigen unknown. Regarding time point: pre-sensitization, week 0. The treatment was: therapeutic diphenylcyclopropenone sensitization with weekly scalp DPC. It was unfractionated whole blood from which total RNA was extracted. Library preparation tagged each individual cDNA molecule with a unique molecular identifier. MiXCR, run by TCRdb on the RACE reads, gives a single entry per CDR3 protein. There are more than 300,000 distinct CDR3 sequences in the sample; 5% to 6.5% occur only once, and 2% to 3% lies in the top ten. CDR3 length: 14 amino acids. Trimming left V 2 bases short and J 10 bases short, with 12 bases between. CDR1 is MDHEN, CDR2 SYDVKM, per germline.

The receptor's source is a woman aged 50 to 65 with alopecia areata. Some clones in this sample may be carry-over from other donors' samples. The starting material was whole blood, obtained in connection with sensitization to the hapten diphenylcyclopropenone (DPC). This chain joins TRBV28 and TRBJ1-6; no definite D call. CDR3: CASSLIGFTSPLHF. CDR3 nucleotide sequence: TGTGCCAGCAGTTTAATTGGCTTCACGTCACCCCTCCACTTT.